Below, 7 T cell receptor beta chains from the same sample are listed, as sequenced in a study of T cells expressing NK-cell markers. Following a re-call of the 5' RACE reads, TCRdb has one entry per CDR3 protein and lacks DNA. The clone table shows about 190,000 distinct CDR3 sequences, with the ten largest holding 20% to 25%. Sequencing was performed on blood T cells: a sorted CD56 or NKG2C T cell subset, CD4+ or CD8+ T cells, or bulk PBMC T cells (not recorded which). The source is a man aged 18 to 70 in good health.

The chain recombines TRBV5-5 with TRBJ2-5; TCRdb selects TRBD2, and the lack of DNA leaves this call unchecked. The germline V gene encodes CDR1 SGHKS and CDR2 YYEKEE (reference sequence). This CDR3 has 16 amino acids. CDR3 sequence: CASSPGLAGIQETQYF.

The rearrangement joins TRBV2 to TRBJ1-2; TCRdb lists TRBD1, though no DNA is available to test this call. The germline V gene has CDR1 SNHLY and CDR2 FYNNEI. The CDR3 spans 17 residues. The CDR3 spells CASSDPGGAEARAGYTF. The full variable domain, rest sourced from reference TRBV2 and TRBJ1-2, is EPEVTQTPSHQVTQMGQEVILRCVPISNHLYFYWYRQILGQKVEFLVSFYNNEISEKSEIFDDQFSVERPDGSNFTLKIRSTKLEDSAMYFCASSDPGGAEARAGYTFGSGTRLTVV.

The V call is TRBV13, the J call TRBJ2-1; checking the TCRdb D call of TRBD1 is not possible without DNA. From germline, CDR1 is PRHDT and CDR2 FYEKMQ (reference sequence). This CDR3 has 15 residues. The chain's CDR3 is CASSPPGTGYNEQFF.

This chain uses TRBV7-2 with TRBJ1-6; absent DNA, TCRdb's TRBD1 call cannot be checked. Germline V gene lookup returns CDR1 SGHTA and CDR2 FQGNSA. There are 14 residues in the CDR3. The CDR3 loop is CASSPTGGASPLHF.

This sequence joins TRBV3-1 and TRBJ2-3. The CDR3 totals 14 residues. Germline V lookup: CDR1 LGHDT, CDR2 YNNKEL (reference sequence). CDR3 loop: CASSQDREADTQYF.

Here the CDR3 reads CASSLLRATDTQYF. This sequence joins TRBV5-1 and TRBJ2-3. Germline V gene sequence: CDR1 SGHRS, CDR2 YFSETQ. The CDR3 extends over 14 amino acids.

The rearrangement uses TRBV6-5 and TRBJ1-1. The germline gives CDR1 MNHEY, CDR2 SVGAGI. The length of the CDR3 is 15 residues. CDR3 sequence reads: CASSYSVSLNTEAFF.